This T cell receptor beta chain came from a study of T cell clones after liver transplantation. Whole-study context: Tolerant meant at least one year fully off immunosuppression without liver enzymes above twice normal.

Data came from immunoSEQ multiplex PCR; TCRdb stores just in-frame clones and leaves some out. The sample consists of approximately 55,000 clones, over 55% of them appearing once. Overall study findings and caveats: Graft donor-reactive T cells may have migrated into the graft rather than being deleted. Low donor cell numbers restricted donor-reactive repertoire measurement in a couple of subjects. A larger donor-reactive than third-party decline suggested partial antigen-specific deletion.

The CDR3 has 13 amino acids. Per the germline V gene, CDR1 is MNHEY and CDR2 is SVGAGI. V was trimmed by 3 bases and J by 12 bases, leaving 12 bases between them. This clone appeared a few times. The antigen is unknown. This TCR was recovered from a human donor who received a liver transplant. The rearrangement joins TRBV6-5 to TRBJ1-6, with D hard to call. The input for sequencing was CD4+ T cells from blood, taken before liver transplant. CDR3 residues: CASSYGGRGPLHF. As DNA, the CDR3 is TGTGCCAGCAGTTATGGCGGGCGGGGACCCCTCCACTTT.